This TCR beta chain was identified in a study of neurological immune-mediated disorders. About this clonotype: Its target is not known.

Study-level points and caveats: Repertoires from 18 of 34 multiple sclerosis patients grouped phylogenetically into a related-CDR3 cluster, suggesting a possible signature.

This sample's time point: longitudinal time-point 3. This CDR3 has 15 amino acids. CDR1 SGHRS and CDR2 YFSETQ come from the germline V gene. V dropped 5 bases and J dropped 1 base, with 14 bases sitting between them. The yield of each sequencing run was over 200 million TCR-beta sequences from 15-18 subjects. TCRdb recomputed calls from the 5' RACE reads with MiXCR, one row per CDR3 protein. The top ten clones hold around 5% of a sample with under 100,000 distinct CDR3 sequences, around 4% of them seen once. The sequence was collected from a woman aged 55-70 years with multiple sclerosis. The sequenced sample was PBMCs. The gene calls are TRBV5-1 and TRBJ2-3, with D hard to call. DNA for the CDR3: TGCGCCAGCAGTTTCGAAAGCACGCGCACAGATACGCAGTATTTT. Protein product: CASSFESTRTDTQYF.